These 9 T cell receptor beta chains share one sample of origin, sequenced in a study of cytomegalovirus exposure and HLA in healthy donors. Primers for the PCR totalled 60 Vbeta and 13 Jbeta. Assay: immunoSEQ multiplex PCR; the TCRdb copy retains only in-frame clones and omits some. The table has roughly 170,000 clones, about 84% seen once. Sequenced sample: PBMCs. The receptors were sampled from a man between 18 and 35 years old in good health and CMV-seronegative.

The CDR3 DNA reads as TGTGCCAGCAGCCCACAACCTCCGGACAGAAAGAACACTGAAGCTTTCTTT. It yields the protein CASSPQPPDRKNTEAFF. The rearrangement links TRBV7-6 to TRBJ1-1; TRBD1 might be the D (6 bases). Germline values: CDR1 SGHVS, CDR2 FNYEAQ. V lost 5 bases and J lost 1, with 20 bases in between. The CDR3 consists of 17 residues. Using reference TRBV7-6 and TRBJ1-1 for the parts outside the CDR3, the full variable domain is GAGVSQSPRYKVTKRGQDVALRCDPISGHVSLYWYRQALGQGPEFLTYFNYEAQQDKSGLPNDRFSAERPEGSISTLTIQRTEQRDSAMYRCASSPQPPDRKNTEAFFGQGTRLTVV.

The chain combines TRBV30 with TRBJ2-1, with 7 bases fitting TRBD1. The J segment lost 10 bases and the V segment lost 5 bases, leaving 14 bases of the junction unmatched. CDR1 is GTSNPN and CDR2 is SVGIG in the germline V gene (reference sequence). The CDR3 has 14 residues. The CDR3 bases are TGTGCCTGGGGGAGAAGGGGGCGGAAATTAGAGCAGTTCTTC. Protein product: CAWGRRGRKLEQFF.

This clone appeared once. This rearrangement joins TRBV13 to TRBJ1-1, with TRBD1 as a possible D gene (6 bases). V lost 8 bases and J lost 6, with 19 bases in between. From germline, CDR1 is PRHDT and CDR2 FYEKMQ (reference sequence). CDR3 length: 14 residues. The CDR3, as DNA: TGTGCCAGCCGGGTAGGGGGGGATTACGCTGAAGCTTTCTTT. It is translated as CASRVGGDYAEAFF.

This rearrangement joins TRBV20-1 to TRBJ2-1, with D possibly matching TRBD1 (6 bases). V shed 3 bases and J shed 10 bases, with 10 bases lying between them. The CDR3 sequence is 11 residues long. Germline values: CDR1 DFQATT, CDR2 SNEGSKA (reference sequence). The CDR3 is CSASGTGEQFF. CDR3 DNA: TGCAGTGCTAGTGGAACAGGGGAGCAGTTCTTC.

V usage is TRBV5-4 and J usage is TRBJ2-1, with 8 bases that match TRBD1. CDR1 SGHNT and CDR2 YYREEE come from the germline V gene (reference sequence). The CDR3 has 16 amino acids. After removal of 4 bases from V and 1 base from J, the junction contained 7 bases not matched to a gene. CDR3 region: CASSHRQGTSYNEQFF. The CDR3 region has the DNA TGTGCCAGCAGCCACAGACAGGGGACGTCCTACAATGAGCAGTTCTTC.

Concerning this clone itself: The same CDR3 arises from other DNA sequences in this sample as well. V gene TRBV7-9 combines with J gene TRBJ1-2; D is unresolved. Trimming removed 1 base at V and 6 bases at J, with 9 bases between. Germline V gives CDR1 SEHNR, CDR2 FQNEAQ (reference sequence). The CDR3 has 13 amino acids. The CDR3 DNA reads TGTGCCAGCAGCTTAGGTTCCGGGGATGGCTACACCTTC. Amino acids: CASSLGSGDGYTF.

Only a few counts were recorded for this clone. This chain links TRBV6-1 with TRBJ1-1, with 8 nucleotides matching TRBD1. CDR1 is MNHNS, CDR2 SASEGT, per germline. Trimming cost V 1 base and J 8 bases; bases outside gene matches: 9. The CDR3 runs to 15 residues. The CDR3 region is CASSEEAGGGSEAFF. The CDR3 coding sequence is TGTGCCAGCAGTGAAGAGGCAGGGGGCGGGTCGGAAGCTTTCTTT.

The chain joins TRBV6-1 to TRBJ2-7, with D unclear. The V and J ends lost 7 bases and 2 bases respectively, with 15 bases between them. There are 14 residues in the CDR3. Per germline, CDR1 MNHNS and CDR2 SASEGT. The CDR3 is CASTPTGEPYEQYF. CDR3 in DNA: TGTGCCAGCACCCCCACCGGAGAGCCCTACGAGCAGTACTTC.

This chain links TRBV9 with TRBJ1-1; D gene ambiguous. V dropped 0 bases and J dropped 1 base, with 13 bases sitting between them. Looked up from germline, CDR1 is SGDLS and CDR2 is YYNGEE. This CDR3 has 16 residues. The CDR3 DNA sequence: TGTGCCAGCAGCGTAGGCGGTAAAGGAACGAACACTGAAGCTTTCTTT. This encodes CASSVGGKGTNTEAFF.